Below, 27 T cell receptor beta chains from the same sample are listed, as sequenced in a study of technical replicates of blood from several donors. Produced via immunoSEQ multiplex PCR; TCRdb's table is partial and in-frame only. The top ten clones hold about 5.4% of a sample with 50,000 to 70,000 clones, approximately 86% of them seen once. The sample was PBMCs. The receptors shown here come from a human donor in good health. Some clones in this sample may be carry-over from other donors' samples.

The V gene is TRBV10-3, the J gene TRBJ2-5, with D maybe TRBD2 (7 bases). This CDR3 has 15 amino acids. The V and J ends lost 8 bases and 1 base respectively, with 17 bases between them. Per germline, CDR1 ENHRY and CDR2 SYGVKD. The CDR3 spells CAIGAGGGGQETQYF. CDR3 nucleotide sequence: TGTGCCATCGGGGCTGGAGGGGGGGGCCAAGAGACCCAGTACTTC.

The chain uses TRBV19 and TRBJ1-5, with no clear D. The CDR3 length is 12 residues. Deletions cut 6 bases from V and 3 bases from J, with 6 bases between. Germline CDR1 reads LNHDA; CDR2 reads SQIVND (reference sequence). CDR3 in amino acids: CASSRLNQPQHF. In DNA form, the CDR3 reads TGTGCCAGTAGCCGTCTCAATCAGCCCCAGCATTTT.

The chain recombines TRBV5-4 with TRBJ1-2, with TRBD1 matching 7 bases. The J segment lost 3 bases and the V segment lost 3 bases, leaving 5 bases of the junction unmatched. CDR1 and CDR2 from the germline V gene are SGHNT and YYREEE (reference sequence). The CDR3 is 14 residues long. Here the CDR3 reads CASSSDRTYYGYTF. The CDR3 bases are TGTGCCAGCAGCTCGGACAGGACCTACTATGGCTACACCTTC.

This clone was recorded a few times. The genes are TRBV6-5 and TRBJ2-7; D perhaps matches TRBD1 (5 bases). The CDR3 is 14 residues long. Germline V lookup: CDR1 MNHEY, CDR2 SVGAGI. The germline V and J ends were trimmed by 5 bases and 6 bases, with 17 bases remaining between them. This chain's CDR3 is CASSIDRRGSEQYF. The CDR3 DNA sequence: TGTGCCAGCAGTATAGACAGAAGAGGAAGCGAGCAGTACTTC.

The V gene is TRBV7-9, the J gene TRBJ1-2; 7 bases line up with TRBD1. Germline lookup yields CDR1 SEHNR and CDR2 FQNEAQ (reference sequence). CDR3 length equals 17 residues. V trimming: 5 bases; J trimming: 1 base; junction bases outside the gene matches: 13. CDR3 nucleotides: TGTGCCAGCAGCCTACAGGGGACTTCCCCGTATAACTATGGCTACACCTTC. It is translated as CASSLQGTSPYNYGYTF. Using reference TRBV7-9 and TRBJ1-2 for the parts outside the CDR3, the full variable domain is DTGVSQNPRHKITKRGQNVTFRCDPISEHNRLYWYRQTLGQGPEFLTYFQNEAQLEKSRLLSDRFSAERPKGSFSTLEIQRTEQGDSAMYLCASSLQGTSPYNYGYTFGSGTRLTVV.

The CDR3 nucleotides are TGCGCCAGCAGCTTGTCAGCGGACCTCAGAAACATTCAGTACTTC. This translates into CASSLSADLRNIQYF. The chain has TRBV5-1 and TRBJ2-4, with TRBD2 as a possible D gene (5 bases). This CDR3 contains 15 residues. The V end lost 1 base, the J end lost 6 bases, and 14 bases lay between the germline ends. Germline-derived CDR1 and CDR2 are SGHRS and YFSETQ. The whole variable domain, filled in from reference TRBV5-1 and TRBJ2-4, reads KAGVTQTPRYLIKTRGQQVTLSCSPISGHRSVSWYQQTPGQGLQFLFEYFSETQRNKGNFPGRFSGRQFSNSRSEMNVSTLELGDSALYLCASSLSADLRNIQYFGAGTRLSVL.

This sequence joins TRBV5-1 and TRBJ2-1, with D perhaps matching TRBD1 (6 bases). V gave up 3 bases and J gave up 6 bases, with 19 bases separating them. Per germline, CDR1 SGHRS and CDR2 YFSETQ. The CDR3 covers 16 residues. DNA of the CDR3: TGCGCCAGCAGCTCCGGGTCTTTCCAGGGGATCAATGAGCAGTTCTTC. This translates into CASSSGSFQGINEQFF.

The chain is built from TRBV4-1 and TRBJ2-1, with a weak D call TRBD1 (5 bases). Germline V CDR1 and CDR2: MGHRA, YSYEKL. This CDR3 comprises 21 residues. V dropped 0 bases and J dropped 5 bases, with 29 bases sitting between them. DNA for the CDR3: TGCGCCAGCAGCCAAGAAGGTCCCGAATTTCTAGTTTTAAGGGGAAACAATGAGCAGTTCTTC. It codes for CASSQEGPEFLVLRGNNEQFF.

This chain links TRBV19 with TRBJ2-7, with D possibly TRBD1 on 6 matching bases. V was cut by 3 bases and J by 5 bases, with 8 bases left in between. Germline CDR1 LNHDA, CDR2 SQIVND (reference sequence). The CDR3 sequence is 12 residues long. The CDR3 sequence is CASSMGTNEQYF. CDR3 DNA sequence: TGTGCCAGTAGTATGGGGACAAACGAGCAGTACTTC. Together with reference TRBV19 and TRBJ2-7, the CDR3 gives the full variable domain: DGGITQSPKYLFRKEGQNVTLSCEQNLNHDAMYWYRQDPGQGLRLIYYSQIVNDFQKGDIAEGYSVSREKKESFPLTVTSAQKNPTAFYLCASSMGTNEQYFGPGTRLTVT.

V usage is TRBV6-1 and J usage is TRBJ2-3, with D perhaps matching TRBD1 (6 bases). V was pared by 4 bases and J by 2 bases, with 13 bases between. There are 15 residues in the CDR3. Germline V gene lookup returns CDR1 MNHNS and CDR2 SASEGT. This CDR3 is CASSVQGPHTDTQYF. The CDR3 DNA sequence: TGTGCCAGCAGTGTTCAGGGGCCCCACACAGATACGCAGTATTTT.

The CDR3 sequence is CASSKPGTTGNTIYF. Here the CDR3 DNA reads TGTGCCAGCAGTAAACCGGGAACAACTGGAAACACCATATATTTT. The rearrangement links TRBV6-5 to TRBJ1-3; D call uncertain. Germline V gene sequence: CDR1 MNHEY, CDR2 SVGAGI. The CDR3 is 15 residues long. The V end lost 5 bases, the J end lost 2 bases, and 13 bases lay between the germline ends.

The rearrangement joins TRBV27 to TRBJ1-1; no clear D gene. Per germline, CDR1 MNHEY and CDR2 SMNVEV (reference sequence). Trimming pared 4 bases from V and 5 bases from J, leaving 14 bases between. This CDR3 contains 14 residues. CDR3 DNA sequence: TGTGCCAGCAGTTCCTTAGAGGGTAAAACTGAAGCTTTCTTT. This codes for CASSSLEGKTEAFF.

The V gene is TRBV4-1, the J gene TRBJ2-7, with D perhaps TRBD2 (8 bases). CDR1 and CDR2 (germline): MGHRA, YSYEKL. The V and J ends lost 5 bases and 0 bases respectively, with 17 bases between them. The CDR3 length is 16 residues. CDR3: CASSEGGGGPSYEQYF. CDR3 DNA sequence: TGCGCCAGCAGCGAAGGGGGCGGGGGGCCCTCCTACGAGCAGTACTTC.

The chain carries TRBV7-8 and TRBJ2-2, with 8 nucleotides matching TRBD2. The ends lost 4 bases at V and 6 bases at J; junction bases unmatched: 1. This CDR3 is built from 13 residues. Per the germline V gene, CDR1 is SGHVS and CDR2 is FQNEAQ. The CDR3 DNA reads as TGTGCCAGCAGCTCGGGACTAGCCGGGGAGCTGTTTTTT. This sequence encodes CASSSGLAGELFF.

This chain links TRBV4-1 with TRBJ2-7, with D tentatively TRBD2 (5 bases). V lost 0 bases and J lost 7, with 16 bases in between. The CDR3 sequence is 15 residues long. Germline assignment: CDR1 MGHRA and CDR2 YSYEKL. The CDR3 nucleotides read TGCGCCAGCAGCCAAGATGTAGGGATCTCGGGAGAGCAGTACTTC. Its translation: CASSQDVGISGEQYF.

In DNA, the CDR3 is TGTGCCAGCAGCTTACAGGGGAACACTGAAGCTTTCTTT. Its protein is CASSLQGNTEAFF. This chain joins TRBV5-5 and TRBJ1-1; TRBD1 is a possible D gene (6 bases). V was cut by 2 bases and J by 1 base, with 6 bases left in between. There are 13 residues in the CDR3. Germline V gene sequence: CDR1 SGHKS, CDR2 YYEKEE (reference sequence).

The CDR3 DNA reads TGTGCCAGCAGCTTTAACCGGGAAGCTTTCTTT. Translating gives CASSFNREAFF. The J gene is TRBJ1-1, the V gene TRBV5-6, with unresolved D. The CDR3 has 11 amino acids. V lost 2 bases and J lost 8, with 7 bases in between. Germline loops: CDR1 SGHDT, CDR2 YYEEEE.

The rearrangement uses TRBV4-3 and TRBJ1-2, with 8 positions matching TRBD1. The CDR3 length is 15 residues. Germline CDR1 is LGHNA and CDR2 is YSLEER. Trimming cost V 0 bases and J 4 bases; bases outside gene matches: 4. CDR3 protein: CASSQDMDRAYGYTF. The DNA for the CDR3 is TGCGCCAGCAGCCAAGATATGGACAGGGCCTATGGCTACACCTTC.

The chain couples TRBV5-1 to TRBJ2-5; D perhaps matches TRBD1 (6 bases). Germline V CDR1 and CDR2: SGHRS, YFSETQ. V shed 4 bases and J shed 6 bases, with 16 bases lying between them. CDR3 length: 14 amino acids. The CDR3 sequence is CASSTDRSEKTQYF. CDR3 DNA: TGCGCCAGCAGCACAGACAGGTCCGAAAAGACCCAGTACTTC.

The genes are TRBV7-8 and TRBJ2-2; 7 positions agree with TRBD2. The germline gives CDR1 SGHVS, CDR2 FQNEAQ. CDR3 length: 15 amino acids. Germline trimming cut 2 bases from V and 7 bases from J; bases unmatched to any gene: 7. CDR3 residues: CASSLRREVVGELFF. CDR3 coding DNA: TGTGCCAGCAGCTTAAGACGGGAGGTGGTCGGGGAGCTGTTTTTT.

The chain recombines TRBV4-3 with TRBJ2-3, with 11 bases lining up with TRBD2. Germline V CDR1 and CDR2: LGHNA, YSLEER. V shed 0 bases, J shed 4 bases, and the junction held 0 bases outside the gene matches. The CDR3 has 15 amino acids. This CDR3 is CASSQEGLAADTQYF. The CDR3 DNA sequence: TGCGCCAGCAGCCAAGAGGGACTAGCGGCAGATACGCAGTATTTT.

The chain uses TRBV18 and TRBJ1-6; D possibly corresponds to TRBD1 (5 bases). Germline V gene sequence: CDR1 KGHSH, CDR2 LQKENI. The V and J ends lost 2 bases and 6 bases respectively, with 8 bases between them. The CDR3 covers 14 residues. CDR3 coding DNA: TGTGCCAGCTCACCAGGACATCTTAATTCACCCCTCCACTTT. Translating gives CASSPGHLNSPLHF.

V is TRBV6-6 and J is TRBJ1-5; tentative D call: TRBD1 (5 bases). The germline V gene encodes CDR1 MNHNY and CDR2 SVGAGI (reference sequence). V was cut by 0 bases and J by 3 bases, with 12 bases left in between. The CDR3 loop spans 16 amino acids. The CDR3: CASSYSYGANNQPQHF. The DNA of the CDR3 is TGTGCCAGCAGTTACTCGTATGGGGCTAACAATCAGCCCCAGCATTTT.

The chain joins TRBV7-9 to TRBJ2-1, with 10 bases aligning to TRBD2. Looked up from germline, CDR1 is SEHNR and CDR2 is FQNEAQ (reference sequence). The CDR3 is 16 amino acids. The junction had 12 bases not matched to a gene; V was cut back by 4 bases and J by 9 bases. As DNA, the CDR3 is TGTGCCAGCAGCTCCCGGAGCGGGGGGGGCCGGACTGAGCAGTTCTTC. This codes for CASSSRSGGGRTEQFF.

The chain couples TRBV5-4 to TRBJ2-7; 7 positions match TRBD1. The length of the CDR3 is 12 residues. Per the germline V gene, CDR1 is SGHNT and CDR2 is YYREEE (reference sequence). The trim removed 3 bases at V and 10 bases at J, leaving 7 bases unmatched. Here the CDR3 reads CASSSDRVAQYF. Written as DNA, the CDR3 is TGTGCCAGCAGCTCCGACAGGGTGGCACAGTACTTC.

In its sample, this clone was seen once. The J gene is TRBJ1-6, the V gene TRBV4-3; 8 nucleotides align to TRBD1. Germline trimming cut 3 bases from V and 4 bases from J; bases unmatched to any gene: 2. There are 15 residues in the CDR3. Germline values: CDR1 LGHNA, CDR2 YSLEER. CDR3: CASSQGTGYNSPLHF. The CDR3 DNA follows: TGCGCCAGCAGCCAGGGGACAGGTTATAATTCACCCCTCCACTTT.

The gene calls are TRBV6-1 and TRBJ1-5; D perhaps matches TRBD1 (6 bases). The CDR3 totals 14 residues. CDR1 and CDR2 (germline): MNHNS, SASEGT. The V end was cut by 6 bases, the J end by 3 bases, with 12 bases between. CDR3 protein: CASSQNRANQPQHF. The CDR3 DNA is TGTGCCAGCAGCCAAAACAGGGCCAATCAGCCCCAGCATTTT.